The 18 T cell receptor beta chains below all came from one sample that was sequenced in a study of blood T cell repertoires in COVID-19. Data came from immunoSEQ multiplex PCR; TCRdb stores just in-frame clones and leaves some out. The table records roughly 80,000 clones, approximately 91% of them present only once. Sequenced input: peripheral blood. These receptors came from a man in his fifties or sixties with acute or convalescent COVID-19.

The rearrangement uses TRBV2 and TRBJ1-2, with TRBD1 identical over 9 bases. Germline-derived CDR1 and CDR2 are SNHLY and FYNNEI. J gave up 0 bases and V 6 bases, and 5 bases lay outside the gene matches. This CDR3 is 15 amino acids long. CDR3 in DNA: TGTGCCAGCAGGGCGGACAGGGGAGCTAACTATGGCTACACCTTC. This translates into CASRADRGANYGYTF.

The CDR3 protein is CASSLTGQSGYTF. DNA of the CDR3: TGTGCCAGCAGCTTGACTGGACAGTCGGGCTACACCTTC. The chain links TRBV5-4 to TRBJ1-2; D perhaps matches TRBD1 (6 bases). V shed 1 base and J shed 8 bases, with 12 bases lying between them. Germline CDR1 is SGHNT and CDR2 is YYREEE (reference sequence). The CDR3 covers 13 residues.

The chain couples TRBV18 to TRBJ2-6, with TRBD2 as a possible D gene (6 bases). The CDR3 consists of 17 residues. CDR1 is KGHSH and CDR2 is LQKENI in the germline V gene. V was pared by 5 bases and J by 0 bases, with 14 bases between. For the CDR3, the DNA is TGTGCCAGCTCAGCGACGGCGGGACCCTCTGGGGCCAACGTCCTGACTTTC. This codes for CASSATAGPSGANVLTF. Full variable domain (remainder filled in from reference TRBV18 and TRBJ2-6): NAGVMQNPRHLVRRRGQEARLRCSPMKGHSHVYWYRQLPEEGLKFMVYLQKENIIDESGMPKERFSAEFPKEGPSILRIQQVVRGDSAAYFCASSATAGPSGANVLTFGAGSRLTVL.

The rearrangement links TRBV6-6 to TRBJ2-3; D is ambiguous. The CDR3 spans 14 residues. V gave up 5 bases and J gave up 2 bases, with 11 bases separating them. Per germline, CDR1 MNHNY and CDR2 SVGAGI (reference sequence). CDR3 region: CASSMTDFTDTQYF. CDR3 bases: TGTGCCAGCAGTATGACTGATTTCACAGATACGCAGTATTTT.

This chain's CDR3 is CASSFHSSGKDEQFF. As DNA, the CDR3 is TGTGCCAGCAGCTTTCATTCTAGCGGGAAGGATGAGCAGTTCTTC. The genes are TRBV5-4 and TRBJ2-1, with TRBD2 matching over 9 bases. The CDR3 runs 15 residues. With V trimmed by 2 bases and J by 8 bases, 8 bases remained unmatched. Germline V lookup: CDR1 SGHNT, CDR2 YYREEE (reference sequence).

The chain links TRBV7-2 to TRBJ2-2; TRBD2 agrees at 7 bases. The germline gives CDR1 SGHTA, CDR2 FQGNSA. After removal of 1 base from V and 5 bases from J, the junction contained 4 bases not matched to a gene. The CDR3 runs 15 residues. CDR3 loop: CASSLVGGNTGELFF. The CDR3 coding sequence is TGTGCCAGCAGCTTAGTGGGAGGGAATACCGGGGAGCTGTTTTTT.

The V gene is TRBV5-1, the J gene TRBJ2-2; TRBD2 agrees at 8 bases. Germline V gives CDR1 SGHRS, CDR2 YFSETQ. The CDR3 contains 16 residues. With 4 bases clipped from V and 2 bases from J, the junction kept 7 bases outside the gene matches. CDR3 coding DNA: TGCGCCAGCAGCGCCTCCGGGGGGGAAAACACCGGGGAGCTGTTTTTT. It codes for CASSASGGENTGELFF.

The rearrangement joins TRBV7-3 to TRBJ2-3; perhaps TRBD1 as D (5 bases). Germline V lookup: CDR1 SGHTA, CDR2 FQGTGA. Trimming took off 4 bases at V and 4 bases at J, with 9 bases between the two ends. There are 13 residues in the CDR3. Here the CDR3 reads CASSSQGSDTQYF. The CDR3 nucleotides read TGTGCCAGCAGCTCGCAGGGTTCAGATACGCAGTATTTT. The complete variable domain, with remaining parts taken from reference TRBV7-3 and TRBJ2-3, reads GAGVSQTPSNKVTEKGKYVELRCDPISGHTALYWYRQSLGQGPEFLIYFQGTGAADDSGLPNDRFFAVRPEGSVSTLKIQRTERGDSAVYLCASSSQGSDTQYFGPGTRLTVL.

The chain couples TRBV2 to TRBJ2-5; D perhaps matches TRBD1 (5 bases). Germline V gene data show CDR1 as SNHLY and CDR2 as FYNNEI. The CDR3 totals 13 residues. V was trimmed by 7 bases and J by 5 bases, leaving 14 bases between them. CDR3 amino acids: CASKAQGWETQYF. DNA for the CDR3: TGTGCCAGCAAGGCCCAGGGATGGGAGACCCAGTACTTC.

This chain uses TRBV18 with TRBJ1-3, with 9 nucleotides matching TRBD1. The CDR3 spans 16 residues. With V trimmed by 1 base and J by 2 bases, 3 bases remained unmatched. Germline V gene lookup returns CDR1 KGHSH and CDR2 LQKENI. The DNA of the CDR3 is TGTGCCAGCTCACCACGCGGGACAGGGACTGGAAACACCATATATTTT. It translates to CASSPRGTGTGNTIYF.

The chain combines TRBV11-3 with TRBJ2-3; D call uncertain. The CDR3 has 11 residues. The germline gives CDR1 SGHNT, CDR2 YENEEA. V lost 5 bases and J lost 3, with 3 bases in between. CDR3: CASSRTDTQYF. In nucleotides, the CDR3 is TGTGCCAGCAGCCGGACAGATACGCAGTATTTT.

The chain is built from TRBV14 and TRBJ1-3, with TRBD1 as a possible D gene (5 bases). V was shortened by 4 bases and J by 6 bases, with 19 bases between the two germline ends. The CDR3 is made up of 16 amino acids. Germline V gives CDR1 SGHDN, CDR2 FVKESK. The CDR3 region is CASSPKRQGGLNTIYF. CDR3 sequence (DNA): TGTGCCAGCAGCCCAAAGAGGCAGGGTGGTTTAAACACCATATATTTT.

The chain combines TRBV28 with TRBJ1-4; TRBD1 might be the D (6 bases). V was shortened by 6 bases and J by 8 bases, with 16 bases between the two germline ends. This CDR3 contains 14 residues. Germline V gene lookup returns CDR1 MDHEN and CDR2 SYDVKM. This chain's CDR3 is CASRGHRAEEKLFF. The CDR3 region has the DNA TGTGCCAGCAGAGGGCACAGGGCGGAGGAAAAACTGTTTTTT. The entire variable domain, with the rest obtained from reference TRBV28 and TRBJ1-4, is as follows: DVKVTQSSRYLVKRTGEKVFLECVQDMDHENMFWYRQDPGLGLRLIYFSYDVKMKEKGDIPEGYSVSREKKERFSLILESASTNQTSMYLCASRGHRAEEKLFFGSGTQLSVL.

The rearrangement uses TRBV11-2 and TRBJ1-2; 10 bases line up with TRBD1. This CDR3 contains 14 residues. The ends lost 5 bases at V and 3 bases at J; junction bases unmatched: 3. From germline, CDR1 is SGHAT and CDR2 FQNNGV. This chain's CDR3 is CASSRQGADYGYTF. The CDR3 DNA reads TGTGCCAGCAGCCGACAGGGGGCTGACTATGGCTACACCTTC.

The V gene is TRBV2, the J gene TRBJ2-1; TRBD2 matches 9 bases. There are 15 residues in the CDR3. CDR1 SNHLY and CDR2 FYNNEI come from the germline V gene. Trimming took 4 bases from V and 9 from J; bases not matched to a gene: 10. The CDR3 DNA reads as TGTGCCAGCAGTGTTCGTGCGGGAGGGCCTAGTGAGCAGTTCTTC. This codes for CASSVRAGGPSEQFF.

This chain connects TRBV11-2 to TRBJ1-4, with 9 bases aligning to TRBD1. CDR3 length: 15 residues. J gave up 7 bases and V 3 bases, and 6 bases lay outside the gene matches. In germline, CDR1 is SGHAT, CDR2 FQNNGV. DNA for the CDR3: TGTGCCAGCAGCTTCGGGACAGGGAACCGTGAAAAACTGTTTTTT. It translates to CASSFGTGNREKLFF.

The chain joins TRBV7-2 to TRBJ1-3, with 9 bases fitting TRBD1. The ends lost 3 bases at V and 4 bases at J; junction bases unmatched: 4. Germline loops: CDR1 SGHTA, CDR2 FQGNSA. There are 15 residues in the CDR3. In DNA form, the CDR3 reads TGTGCCAGCAGCTTCACCGGGACAGGGGGAAACACCATATATTTT. The encoded protein is CASSFTGTGGNTIYF.

With respect to this clone: A read error may produce the germline difference seen at one junction end. The chain combines TRBV7-7 with TRBJ2-5; 7 bases map to TRBD1. CDR1 is SSHAT, CDR2 FNYEAQ, per germline (reference sequence). The CDR3 sequence is 13 residues long. CDR3 nucleotide sequence: TGTGCTAGCAGCTTAGACAGGGTAGAGACCCAGTACTTC. Residues: CASSLDRVETQYF.